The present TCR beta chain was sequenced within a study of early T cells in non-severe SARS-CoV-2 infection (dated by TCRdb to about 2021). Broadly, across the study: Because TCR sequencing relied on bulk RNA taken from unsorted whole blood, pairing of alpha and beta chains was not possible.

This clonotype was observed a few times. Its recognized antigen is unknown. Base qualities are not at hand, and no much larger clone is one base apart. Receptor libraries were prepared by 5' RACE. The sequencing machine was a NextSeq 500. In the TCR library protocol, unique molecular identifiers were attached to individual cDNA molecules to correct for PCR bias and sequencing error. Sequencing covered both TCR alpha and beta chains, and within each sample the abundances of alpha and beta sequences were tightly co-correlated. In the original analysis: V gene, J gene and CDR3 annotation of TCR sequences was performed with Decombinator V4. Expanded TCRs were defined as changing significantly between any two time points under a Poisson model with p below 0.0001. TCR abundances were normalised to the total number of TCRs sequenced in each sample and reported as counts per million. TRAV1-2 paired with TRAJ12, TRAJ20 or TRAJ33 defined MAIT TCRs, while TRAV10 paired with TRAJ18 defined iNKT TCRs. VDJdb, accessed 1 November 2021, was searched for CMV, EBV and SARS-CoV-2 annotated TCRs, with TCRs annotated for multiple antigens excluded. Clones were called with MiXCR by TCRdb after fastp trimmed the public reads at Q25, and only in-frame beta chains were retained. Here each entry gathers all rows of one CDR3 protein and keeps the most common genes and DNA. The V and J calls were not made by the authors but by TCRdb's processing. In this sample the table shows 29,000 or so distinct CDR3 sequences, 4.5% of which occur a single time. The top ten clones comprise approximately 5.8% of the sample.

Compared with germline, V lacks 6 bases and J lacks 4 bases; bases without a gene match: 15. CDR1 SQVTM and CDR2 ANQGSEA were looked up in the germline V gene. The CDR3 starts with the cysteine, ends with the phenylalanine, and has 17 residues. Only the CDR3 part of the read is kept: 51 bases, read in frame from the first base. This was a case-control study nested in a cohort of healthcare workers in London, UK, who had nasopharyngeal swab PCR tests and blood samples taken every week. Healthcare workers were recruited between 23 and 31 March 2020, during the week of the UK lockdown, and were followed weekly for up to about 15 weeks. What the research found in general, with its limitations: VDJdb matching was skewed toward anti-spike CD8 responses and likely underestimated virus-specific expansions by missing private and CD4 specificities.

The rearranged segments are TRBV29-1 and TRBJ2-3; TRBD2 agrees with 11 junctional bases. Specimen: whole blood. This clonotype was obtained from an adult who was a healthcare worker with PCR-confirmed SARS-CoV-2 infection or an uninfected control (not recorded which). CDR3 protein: CSVSGLAVTGLADTQYF. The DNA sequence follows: TGCAGCGTATCGGGACTAGCGGTCACCGGCCTAGCAGATACGCAGTATTTT.